Below are 20 T cell receptor beta chains sequenced from a single sample in a study of blood T cells in healthy people across ages. Using a J-beta primer mix together with a sample-barcoded 5' primer, a second PCR was run for roughly 7 to 12 cycles. TCRdb recomputed calls from the 5' RACE reads with MiXCR, one row per CDR3 protein. The sample lists almost 300,000 distinct CDR3 sequences, around 27% seen once, with roughly 28% in the top ten. Sequenced sample: blood. The receptors originated from a woman in her seventies in good health.

The sample holds a few counts of this clonotype. The J gene is TRBJ1-5, the V gene TRBV28; D remains unclear. V dropped 5 bases and J dropped 5 bases, with 10 bases sitting between them. CDR3 length equals 13 residues. Germline values: CDR1 MDHEN, CDR2 SYDVKM. In DNA form, the CDR3 reads TGTGCCAGCAGTCCGGGCAGTTATCAGCCCCAGCATTTT. It codes for CASSPGSYQPQHF.

This clonotype appeared a few times. The gene calls are TRBV7-3 and TRBJ1-3; 8 nucleotides agree with TRBD1. V shed 5 bases and J 4 bases; nucleotides not matched to a gene: 4. CDR1 and CDR2 from the germline V gene are SGHTA and FQGTGA. The CDR3 is 14 residues long. CDR3 nucleotide sequence: TGTGCCAGCAGCCGGACAGGGAGCGGAAACACCATATATTTT. Its protein product is CASSRTGSGNTIYF.

A few counts support this clonotype. V and J are TRBV5-1 and TRBJ2-1, with D tentatively TRBD2 (5 bases). Germline V CDR1 and CDR2: SGHRS, YFSETQ. V dropped 8 bases and J dropped 6 bases, with 18 bases sitting between them. The CDR3 covers 14 residues. The CDR3 bases are TGCGCCAGTGAACCGGGATTTGGGCCCAATGAGCAGTTCTTC. It encodes CASEPGFGPNEQFF.

On this clonotype: Compared with germline, one end of the junction differs, possibly owing to a read error. J is TRBJ2-3 and V is TRBV28; D gene ambiguous. CDR3 length: 14 residues. Per germline, CDR1 MDHEN and CDR2 SYDVKM. As DNA, the CDR3 is TGTGCCAGTACAAAGACTGGCCTCACAGATACGCTGTATTTT. The encoded protein is CASTKTGLTDTLYF. The full variable domain, in which reference TRBV28 and TRBJ2-3 provide the parts outside the CDR3, is DVKVTQSSRYLVKRTGEKVFLECVQDMDHENMFWYRQDPGLGLRLIYFSYDVKMKEKGDIPEGYSVSREKKERFSLILESASTNQTSMYLCASTKTGLTDTLYFGPGTRLTVL.

This clonotype was found a few times. This chain joins TRBV7-2 and TRBJ2-7; no reliable D call. Germline V gene sequence: CDR1 SGHTA, CDR2 FQGNSA. V lost 4 bases and J lost 2, with 12 bases in between. This CDR3 has 14 amino acids. CDR3 coding DNA: TGTGCCAGCAGCTCCGGATTATTCCCCTACGAGCAGTACGTC. Translation: CASSSGLFPYEQYV.

This clonotype has only one observation. CDR3: CSARHLAPDGQTQYF. DNA of the CDR3: TGCAGTGCTAGACATCTAGCGCCAGACGGGCAGACCCAGTACTTC. The V and J genes are TRBV20-1 and TRBJ2-5; D possibly corresponds to TRBD2 (6 bases). V shed 2 bases and J shed 6 bases, with 19 bases lying between them. Germline-derived CDR1 and CDR2 are DFQATT and SNEGSKA (reference sequence). The CDR3 covers 15 residues.

Note on this clonotype: One base away lies a much larger clone, so this may be a sequencing read error. The V gene is TRBV28, the J gene TRBJ2-1; 14 nucleotides agree with TRBD2. V dropped 5 bases and J dropped 10; count of bases not matched to a gene: 7. The CDR3 loop spans 15 amino acids. CDR1 MDHEN and CDR2 SYDVKM come from the germline V gene. The CDR3 sequence: CASSRGLAGVREQFF. CDR3 DNA sequence: TGTGCCAGCAGTCGGGGACTAGCGGGAGTGCGGGAGCAGTTCTTC.

The genes are TRBV5-1 and TRBJ2-2; TRBD1 is a possible D gene (5 bases). Germline-derived CDR1 and CDR2 are SGHRS and YFSETQ. With 0 bases removed from V and 0 bases from J, the gap between germline ends came to 6 bases. The CDR3 runs to 15 residues. CDR3 region: CASSLGQPNTGELFF. CDR3 in DNA: TGCGCCAGCAGCTTGGGACAGCCGAACACCGGGGAGCTGTTTTTT.

Details on this clonotype: This may come from a read error, since a much larger clone is one base off. V gene TRBV28 combines with J gene TRBJ2-7; 9 bases line up with TRBD1. V dropped 10 bases and J dropped 2; count of bases not matched to a gene: 12. Looked up from germline, CDR1 is MDHEN and CDR2 is SYDVKM. CDR3 length: 15 residues. Here the CDR3 DNA reads TGTGCCAACAGCCCCGGGACAGGGAAAACCTACGAGCAGTACTTC. Protein: CANSPGTGKTYEQYF.

The chain joins TRBV7-8 to TRBJ2-1; 8 bases agree with TRBD2. Trimming cost V 3 bases and J 1 base; bases outside gene matches: 5. Germline V CDR1 and CDR2: SGHVS, FQNEAQ. The CDR3 is 16 residues long. DNA for the CDR3: TGTGCCAGCAGCTTGGGAGTAGCGGGGTCCTACAATGAGCAGTTCTTC. This gives the protein CASSLGVAGSYNEQFF. The full variable domain, completed using reference TRBV7-8 and TRBJ2-1, is GAGVSQSPRYKVAKRGQDVALRCDPISGHVSLFWYQQALGQGPEFLTYFQNEAQLDKSGLPSDRFFAERPEGSVSTLKIQRTQQEDSAVYLCASSLGVAGSYNEQFFGPGTRLTVL.

V is TRBV28 and J is TRBJ2-1; 7 bases map to TRBD2. Unmatched junction bases numbered 10, after V lost 8 bases and J lost 3 bases. CDR1 and CDR2 (germline): MDHEN, SYDVKM. The CDR3 consists of 15 residues. CDR3 loop: CASGLSRGVYNEQFF. The CDR3 bases are TGTGCCAGCGGTCTCAGCCGGGGGGTCTACAATGAGCAGTTCTTC.

This clonotype was found a few times. The V gene is TRBV28, the J gene TRBJ2-1; D remains ambiguous. Germline V gene sequence: CDR1 MDHEN, CDR2 SYDVKM. CDR3 length equals 14 residues. Trimming removed 3 bases at V and 7 bases at J, with 13 bases between. The CDR3 sequence is CASSLGSSGNEQFF. The CDR3 coding sequence is TGTGCCAGCAGTTTGGGCAGCTCCGGGAATGAGCAGTTCTTC.

The rearrangement links TRBV14 to TRBJ2-3, with D perhaps matching TRBD2 (6 bases). Germline V CDR1 and CDR2: SGHDN, FVKESK. V lost 4 bases, J lost 5 bases, and 19 bases lay in between. CDR3 length: 16 amino acids. DNA of the CDR3: TGTGCCAGCAGCCGAAGGCTGATAGCGGACCAAGATACGCAGTATTTT. It encodes CASSRRLIADQDTQYF.

The chain couples TRBV7-2 to TRBJ2-1; 12 bases match TRBD2. This CDR3 is built from 15 residues. The ends lost 5 bases at V and 4 bases at J; junction bases unmatched: 3. Germline V gene data show CDR1 as SGHTA and CDR2 as FQGNSA. The CDR3 reads CTSSETSGSYNEQFF. The CDR3 nucleotides read TGTACCAGCAGCGAGACTAGCGGGAGTTACAATGAGCAGTTCTTC.

Only one count was recorded for this clonotype. The gene calls are TRBV13 and TRBJ1-2; no firm D call. V was cut by 3 bases and J by 6 bases, with 14 bases left in between. The germline V gene has CDR1 PRHDT and CDR2 FYEKMQ (reference sequence). The CDR3 totals 14 residues. The CDR3 loop is CASSFHGSWDGYTF. Here the CDR3 DNA reads TGTGCCAGCAGCTTCCACGGGTCCTGGGATGGCTACACCTTC.

The V gene is TRBV6-6, the J gene TRBJ2-5, with 9 nucleotides matching TRBD1. CDR3 length: 16 amino acids. Germline CDR1 MNHNY, CDR2 SVGAGI (reference sequence). After removal of 2 bases from V and 2 bases from J, the junction contained 6 bases not matched to a gene. The CDR3 DNA sequence: TGTGCCAGCAGTTACCGGGACAGGGTGGGGCAAGAGACCCAGTACTTC. This encodes CASSYRDRVGQETQYF.

The CDR3 spells CASSLFSGQPYNEQFF. DNA for the CDR3: TGTGCCAGCAGCTTATTCAGCGGGCAACCATACAATGAGCAGTTCTTC. The V call is TRBV7-2, the J call TRBJ2-1; the D gene is possibly TRBD2 (6 bases). This CDR3 comprises 16 residues. Germline-derived CDR1 and CDR2 are SGHTA and FQGNSA. Trimming shortened V by 2 bases and J by 4 bases, and 15 bases separated the two germline ends. The entire variable domain, with the rest obtained from reference TRBV7-2 and TRBJ2-1, is as follows: GAGVSQSPSNKVTEKGKDVELRCDPISGHTALYWYRQSLGQGLEFLIYFQGNSAPDKSGLPSDRFSAERTGGSVSTLTIQRTQQEDSAVYLCASSLFSGQPYNEQFFGPGTRLTVL.

This clonotype was counted only a few times. CDR3 in amino acids: CASRWTEKYNEQFF. CDR3 coding DNA: TGCGCCAGCAGGTGGACAGAGAAGTACAATGAGCAGTTCTTC. The genes are TRBV5-1 and TRBJ2-1; weak D call: TRBD1 (6 bases). The V end lost 5 bases, the J end lost 4 bases, and 13 bases lay between the germline ends. Germline V CDR1 and CDR2: SGHRS, YFSETQ. This CDR3 has 14 residues.

This clonotype was picked up a small number of times. The rearrangement joins TRBV7-8 to TRBJ2-5; D is ambiguous. The CDR3 extends over 13 amino acids. In germline, CDR1 is SGHVS, CDR2 FQNEAQ. The V end lost 5 bases, the J end lost 4 bases, and 11 bases lay between the germline ends. In DNA form, the CDR3 reads TGTGCCAGCAGCCCCCGGCTGATAGAGACCCAGTACTTC. Translated: CASSPRLIETQYF.

The chain is built from TRBV28 and TRBJ2-7, with TRBD1 matching over 7 bases. The V segment lost 8 bases and the J segment 7 bases; nucleotides outside the gene matches: 8. Germline CDR1 reads MDHEN; CDR2 reads SYDVKM. This CDR3 comprises 12 residues. CDR3 amino acids: CASRDSFREQYF. As DNA, the CDR3 is TGTGCCAGCCGGGACAGTTTCCGGGAGCAGTACTTC.